This T cell receptor (beta chain) emerged from a study of identifying expanded T cells in peripheral blood. Study outcomes and limitations: Variance in clone template counts between approximately 2-week samples significantly increased with total template count across all healthy donors.

No infections or other immune events were documented during collection. The V end lost 2 bases, the J end lost 4 bases, and 9 bases lay between the germline ends. Germline V lookup: CDR1 SGHAT, CDR2 FQNNGV. This CDR3 spans 13 amino acids. Note on this clone: Its antigen is undetermined.

TCRdb's copy holds only in-frame clones and misses some; the assay was immunoSEQ multiplex PCR. Of 50,000 to 70,000 clones in the sample, about 90% are singletons; the top ten hold roughly 4.8%. This chain joins TRBV11-2 and TRBJ2-7; unclear D gene. Material: blood. The receptor was isolated from a person between 18 and 69 years old in good health. CDR3 coding DNA: TGTGCCAGCAGCTTAAGTCAAAATTACGAGCAGTACTTC. As protein: CASSLSQNYEQYF.